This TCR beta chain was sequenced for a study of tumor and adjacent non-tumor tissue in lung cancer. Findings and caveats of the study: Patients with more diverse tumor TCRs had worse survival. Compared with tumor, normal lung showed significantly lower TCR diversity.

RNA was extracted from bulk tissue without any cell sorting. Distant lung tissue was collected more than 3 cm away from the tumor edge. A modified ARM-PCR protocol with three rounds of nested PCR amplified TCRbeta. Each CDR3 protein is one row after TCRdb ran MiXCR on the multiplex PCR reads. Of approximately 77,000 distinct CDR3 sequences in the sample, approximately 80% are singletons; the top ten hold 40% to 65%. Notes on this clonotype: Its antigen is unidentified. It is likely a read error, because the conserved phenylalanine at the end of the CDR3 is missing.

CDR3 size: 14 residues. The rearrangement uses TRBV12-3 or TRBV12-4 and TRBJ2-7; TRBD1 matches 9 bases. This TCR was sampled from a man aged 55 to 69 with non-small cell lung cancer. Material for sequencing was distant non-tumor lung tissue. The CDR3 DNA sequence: TGTGCCAGTAGCCCCACAGGGGGCTCCTACGAACAGTACTTA. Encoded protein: CASSPTGGSYEQYL.